These T cell receptor beta chains were read from a single sample in a study of blood T cell repertoires in COVID-19. Assay used: immunoSEQ multiplex PCR; TCRdb lists only in-frame clones, some missing. The sample records approximately 94,000 clones, under 90% being singletons. What was sequenced was peripheral blood. Every receptor here comes from a human donor in a cohort sampled during active COVID-19. Each CDR3 is given with its conserved first and last residue. Fields, in order: D gene, clone size, V gene, J gene, CDR3 DNA, CDR3 protein. A D gene is named only where the DNA matches it firmly. Rows may omit the clone size; those that give it use once, few, many or a size class.

>.|.|TRBV3-1/TRBV3-2|TRBJ1-4
TGTGCCAGCAGCCAAGGGCTCCAAGAGGGAAAACTGTTTTTT
CASSQGLQEGKLFF
>TRBD1|.|TRBV2|TRBJ1-2
TGTGCCAGCAGGGGGGGACAGGGGGCCTATGGCTACACCTTC
CASRGGQGAYGYTF
>.|.|TRBV7-2|TRBJ2-3
TGTGCCAGCAACCTGACCCCTACGGGGGTCACAGATACGCAGTATTTT
CASNLTPTGVTDTQYF
>TRBD1|once|TRBV4-3|TRBJ1-1
TGCGCCAGCAGCCAGGTTGACAGGGTCGCCACTGAAGCTTTCTTT
CASSQVDRVATEAFF
>.|.|TRBV19|TRBJ2-5
TGTGCCAGTAGTACCGGTCCCCAAGAGACCCAGTACTTC
CASSTGPQETQYF
>.|once|TRBV19|TRBJ2-5
TGTGCCAGCAAAAGGGGCAGAGACCAAGAGACCCAGTACTTC
CASKRGRDQETQYF
>TRBD1|.|TRBV6-6|TRBJ1-5
TGTGCCAGCAGGGATAACCGGGACAGGGGTGGTCATTTT
CASRDNRDRGGHF
>.|.|TRBV5-1|TRBJ1-1
TGCGCCAGCAGCTTGGGCCAGACTGAAGCTTTCTTT
CASSLGQTEAFF
>TRBD1|.|TRBV5-1|TRBJ2-7
TGCGCCAGCAGCATGTGGACAGGTCTTCTCTACGAGCAGTACTTC
CASSMWTGLLYEQYF
>.|.|TRBV18|TRBJ1-3
TGTGCCAGCTCACCCACCGTTGGACTCTCTGGAAACACCATATATTTT
CASSPTVGLSGNTIYF
>.|few|TRBV5-6|TRBJ2-1
TGTGCCAGCAGCGAACAGTCGATTATCAATGAGCAGTTCTTC
CASSEQSIINEQFF
>.|few|TRBV9|TRBJ2-1
TGTGCCAGCAGCGTAGGCAGATCCTCCTACAATGAGCAGTTCTTC
CASSVGRSSYNEQFF
>.|.|TRBV4-3|TRBJ1-2
TGCGCCAGCAGCCAAGATATTACGAGAAACTATGGCTACACCTTC
CASSQDITRNYGYTF
>.|.|TRBV9|TRBJ2-1
TGTGCCAGCAGCTTTTCCCGGGATAATAGAGCCTATGAGCAGTTCTTC
CASSFSRDNRAYEQFF
>TRBD2|.|TRBV7-9|TRBJ2-7
TGTGCCAGCAGGCCGACTAGCGGGAGCGACGAGCAGTACTTC
CASRPTSGSDEQYF
>TRBD1|few|TRBV5-1|TRBJ1-1
TGCGCCAGCAGCTCGGGGGACAGGGCGAACACTGAAGCTTTCTTT
CASSSGDRANTEAFF
>TRBD2|.|TRBV18|TRBJ2-7
TGTGCCAGCTCTCCGCTAGCGGGAAAGATCGAGCAGTACTTC
CASSPLAGKIEQYF
>TRBD1|.|TRBV6-2/TRBV6-3|TRBJ1-3
TGTGCCAGCAGTTACTCGGCCCCGGACAGGTCTGGAAACACCATATATTTT
CASSYSAPDRSGNTIYF
>TRBD1|.|TRBV4-3|TRBJ1-2
TGCGCCAGCAGTCCCGGGACAGGGACTAACTATGGCTACACCTTC
CASSPGTGTNYGYTF
>TRBD2|once|TRBV19|TRBJ2-1
TGTGCCAGTAGTATACGGGAGGGCCATACAATGGAGTTCTTC
CASSIREGHTMEFF
>TRBD1|.|TRBV20-1|TRBJ1-1
TGCAGTGCTAAACGACAGGGTGAAGCTTTCTTT
CSAKRQGEAFF
>.|.|TRBV20-1|TRBJ1-4
TGCAGTGCTAGTTCGGGGGGGAATGAAAAACTGTTTTTT
CSASSGGNEKLFF
>TRBD1|.|TRBV19|TRBJ1-2
TGTGCCAGTCACTCTGACAGGGGCTATGGCTACACCTTC
CASHSDRGYGYTF
>TRBD2|.|TRBV2|TRBJ2-1
TGTGCCAGCAGTGAATGGTCTAGCGGGGTCCTGGGCAATGAGCAGTTCTTC
CASSEWSSGVLGNEQFF
>.|.|TRBV6-6|TRBJ2-2
TGTGCCAGCACCACGGAGTACACCGGGGAGCTGTTTTTT
CASTTEYTGELFF
>.|.|TRBV6-5|TRBJ1-1
TGTGCCAGCAGGTGGGGGCTCCCAACCGAAGCTTTCTTT
CASRWGLPTEAFF
>.|.|TRBV4-1|TRBJ1-1
TGCGCCAGCAGCCTACAGGGCTCTCCTGAAGCTTTCTTT
CASSLQGSPEAFF
>.|.|TRBV3-1/TRBV3-2|TRBJ1-2
TGTGCCAGCAGCCAAGTCGGGGGGGACGGCTACACCTTC
CASSQVGGDGYTF
>.|.|TRBV14|TRBJ2-7
TGTGCCAGCAGCCCTTCAGGGAAACTCCATAGCTACGAGCAGTACTTC
CASSPSGKLHSYEQYF
>.|.|TRBV5-5|TRBJ2-1
TGTGCCAGCAGCATCGCGGGTGGCAGGCAGGCATACAATGAGCAGTTCTTC
CASSIAGGRQAYNEQFF
>TRBD1|.|TRBV6-6|TRBJ1-1
TGTGCCAGCAGTCCGGCGACAGGGTTTGTTGTTTATGTAGGCACTGAAGCTTTCTTT
CASSPATGFVVYVGTEAFF